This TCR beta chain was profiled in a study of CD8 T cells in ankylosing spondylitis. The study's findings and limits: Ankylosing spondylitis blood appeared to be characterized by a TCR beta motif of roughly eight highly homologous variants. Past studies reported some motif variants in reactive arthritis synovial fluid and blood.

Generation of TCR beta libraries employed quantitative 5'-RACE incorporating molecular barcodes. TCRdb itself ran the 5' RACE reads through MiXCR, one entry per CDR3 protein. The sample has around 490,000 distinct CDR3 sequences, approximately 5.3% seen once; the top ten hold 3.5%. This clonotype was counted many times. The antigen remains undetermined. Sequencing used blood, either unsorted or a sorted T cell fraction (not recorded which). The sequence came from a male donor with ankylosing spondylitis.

This chain's CDR3 is CASSFQGLEPTQYF. CDR3 nucleotides: TGCGCCAGCAGCTTCCAGGGACTAGAGCCAACGCAGTATTTT. The rearrangement uses TRBV5-1 and TRBJ2-3; the match to TRBD2 covers 8 bases. This CDR3 region has 14 residues. The germline CDR1 and CDR2 sequences are SGHRS and YFSETQ. With V trimmed by 2 bases and J by 9 bases, 8 bases remained unmatched.